The source of this TCR beta chain is a study of OX40 agonist ivuxolimab in advanced cancers. Study context: Participants averaged approximately 65 years of age (range roughly 23 to 80) and were around 80% male. People who had prior anti-PD-1, anti-PD-L1 or anti-CTLA-4 therapy could take part, and approximately 43% had some. Study-level findings and limits: Relative to CD4+ cells, CD8+ T cells on average had more expanded clones.

Only in-frame clones appear in the TCRdb table, and some are missing; sequencing was by immunoSEQ multiplex PCR. This table has around 97,000 clones, 70% to 90% appearing once. Autoimmune disease history or systemic immunosuppression disqualified patients. The CDR3 consists of 14 residues. Germline CDR1 reads MNHEY; CDR2 reads SMNVEV (reference sequence). V gave up 4 bases and J gave up 11 bases, with 15 bases separating them. To note about this clone: Its target is not known.

V usage is TRBV27 and J usage is TRBJ1-6; D perhaps matches TRBD1 (6 bases). The sequencing used CD4+ or CD8+ T cells sorted from blood, collected in a trial of the OX40 agonist ivuxolimab. The source of this sequence is an adult with an advanced solid tumor such as melanoma, head and neck, liver or kidney cancer. CDR3 bases: TGTGCCAGCAGTTCTCGGGACAAGGAGACACCCCTCCACTTT. Protein product: CASSSRDKETPLHF.